The present T cell receptor beta chain was sequenced within a study of blood T cell repertoires in COVID-19. Study overall: Acute-phase and convalescent COVID-19 samples originated in the United States, Italy and Spain.

Method: immunoSEQ multiplex PCR; TCRdb's copy keeps in-frame clones and lacks some. The table lists roughly 350,000 clones, about nine tenths of them singletons. The trim removed 2 bases at V and 8 bases at J, leaving 7 bases unmatched. CDR1 and CDR2 (germline): KGHDR, SFDVKD. This CDR3 contains 14 residues. V gene TRBV24-1 combines with J gene TRBJ1-2, with TRBD1 identical over 7 bases. This sequence originates from a woman aged 70-85 years with COVID-19, enrolled during active disease. The sample taken for sequencing was peripheral blood. CDR3 nucleotide sequence: TGTGCCACCAGTGATTGGGACAGATCGGGCGGCTACACCTTC. Translated, it gives CATSDWDRSGGYTF.